This T cell receptor beta chain was captured by sequencing in a study of low-dose radiotherapy and immunotherapy resistance in tumors. Study at large: Patients were given intravenous nivolumab 240 mg every two weeks plus ipilimumab 1 mg/kg every six weeks. The study gave patients oral aspirin 300 mg daily for four cycles from cycle 1 day 1.

Time point: before trial treatment. The donors' treatment consisted of nivolumab, ipilimumab, aspirin, low-dose cyclophosphamide and low-dose radiotherapy. Trimming shortened V by 3 bases and J by 15 bases, and 11 bases separated the two germline ends. The CDR3 totals 11 residues. Germline CDR1 LNHDA, CDR2 SQIVND (reference sequence). Alpha- and beta-chain coverage of first-strand cDNA came from TRAV- and TRBV-specific primers. With a V-primer adapter and a constant-region primer, TCRs were amplified for 20 to 25 PCR cycles. mRNA, once isolated, was amplified by in vitro transcription. MiXCR, run by TCRdb on the reads, gives a single entry per CDR3 protein. The sample holds tens of thousands of distinct CDR3 sequences, around a third seen once.

The V and J genes are TRBV19 and TRBJ1-4; D not resolved. This receptor was obtained from a female donor with ovarian cancer. Sequences were derived from PBMCs, sampled before treatment. CDR3: CASSIMERVFF. CDR3 bases: TGTGCCAGTAGTATTATGGAACGAGTGTTTTTT.